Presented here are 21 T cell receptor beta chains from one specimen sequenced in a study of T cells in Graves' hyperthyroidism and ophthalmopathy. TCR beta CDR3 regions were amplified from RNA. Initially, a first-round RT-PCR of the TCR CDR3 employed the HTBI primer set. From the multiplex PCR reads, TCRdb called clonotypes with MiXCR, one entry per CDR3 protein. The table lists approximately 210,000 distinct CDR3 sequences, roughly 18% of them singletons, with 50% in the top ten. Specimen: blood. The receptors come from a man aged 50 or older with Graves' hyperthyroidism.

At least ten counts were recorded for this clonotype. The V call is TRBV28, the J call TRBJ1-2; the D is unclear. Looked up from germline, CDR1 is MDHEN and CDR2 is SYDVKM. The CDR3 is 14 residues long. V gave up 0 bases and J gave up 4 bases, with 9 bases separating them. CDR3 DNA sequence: TGTGCCAGCAGTTTATGGCGGGGAGTCTATGGCTACACCTTC. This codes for CASSLWRGVYGYTF.

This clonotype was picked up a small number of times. The CDR3 spells CSVEEHEGVDGYTF. For the CDR3, the DNA is TGCAGCGTTGAAGAACATGAGGGGGTGGATGGCTACACCTTC. This rearrangement joins TRBV29-1 to TRBJ1-2, with D maybe TRBD1 (6 bases). V lost 0 bases to trimming and J lost 6 bases, with 14 bases between them. The CDR3 runs 14 residues. Germline V lookup: CDR1 SQVTM, CDR2 ANQGSEA.

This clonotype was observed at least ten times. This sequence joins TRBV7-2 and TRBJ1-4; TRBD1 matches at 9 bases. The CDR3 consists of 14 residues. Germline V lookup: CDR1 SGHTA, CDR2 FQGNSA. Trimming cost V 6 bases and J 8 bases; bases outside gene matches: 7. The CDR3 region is CASRYGTGNEKLFF. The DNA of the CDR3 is TGTGCCAGCAGATACGGGACAGGGAACGAAAAACTGTTTTTT.

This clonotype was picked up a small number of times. The CDR3 spells CSVKQGSSDTQYF. In DNA, the CDR3 is TGCAGCGTAAAACAGGGATCGTCAGATACGCAGTATTTT. V and J are TRBV29-1 and TRBJ2-3, with a tentative D call TRBD1 (6 bases). This CDR3 has 13 amino acids. The ends were cut back, 6 bases at V and 4 bases at J, with 14 bases in the middle. Per germline, CDR1 SQVTM and CDR2 ANQGSEA.

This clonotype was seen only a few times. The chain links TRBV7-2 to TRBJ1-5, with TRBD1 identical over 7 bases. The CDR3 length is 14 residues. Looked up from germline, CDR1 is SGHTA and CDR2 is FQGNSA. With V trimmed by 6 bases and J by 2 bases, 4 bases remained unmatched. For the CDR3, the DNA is TGTGCCAGCAGTGAGGGGGCCGGCAATCAGCCCCAGCATTTT. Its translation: CASSEGAGNQPQHF.

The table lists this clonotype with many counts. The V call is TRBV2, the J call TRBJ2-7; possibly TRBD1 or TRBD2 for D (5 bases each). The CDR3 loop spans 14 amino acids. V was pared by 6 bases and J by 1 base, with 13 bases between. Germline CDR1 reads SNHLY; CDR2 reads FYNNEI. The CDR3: CASRTGTGSYEQYF. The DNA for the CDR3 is TGTGCCAGCAGAACCGGGACGGGTTCCTACGAGCAGTACTTC.

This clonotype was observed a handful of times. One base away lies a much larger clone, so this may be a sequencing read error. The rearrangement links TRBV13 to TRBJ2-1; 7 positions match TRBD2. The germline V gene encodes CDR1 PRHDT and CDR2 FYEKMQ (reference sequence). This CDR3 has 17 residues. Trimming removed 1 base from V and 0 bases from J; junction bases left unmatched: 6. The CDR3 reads CASSLETSRSSYNEQFF. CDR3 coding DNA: TGTGCCAGCAGCTTAGAGACTAGCAGGAGCTCCTACAATGAGCAGTTCTTC. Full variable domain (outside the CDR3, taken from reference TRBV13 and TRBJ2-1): AAGVIQSPRHLIKEKRETATLKCYPIPRHDTVYWYQQGPGQDPQFLISFYEKMQSDKGSIPDRFSAQQFSDYHSELNMSSLELGDSALYFCASSLETSRSSYNEQFFGPGTRLTVL.

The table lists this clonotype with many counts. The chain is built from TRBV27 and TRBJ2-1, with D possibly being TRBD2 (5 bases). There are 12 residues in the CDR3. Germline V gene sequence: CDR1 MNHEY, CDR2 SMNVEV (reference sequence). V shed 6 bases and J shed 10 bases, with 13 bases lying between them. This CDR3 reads CASSNEGWEQFF. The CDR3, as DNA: TGTGCCAGCAGCAATGAGGGCTGGGAGCAGTTCTTC.

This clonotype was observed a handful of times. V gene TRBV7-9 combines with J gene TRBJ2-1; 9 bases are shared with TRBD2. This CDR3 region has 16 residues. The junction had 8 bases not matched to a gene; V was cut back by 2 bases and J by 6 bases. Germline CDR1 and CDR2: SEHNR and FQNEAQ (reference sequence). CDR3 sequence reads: CASSLPPLAGLNEQFF. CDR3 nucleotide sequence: TGTGCCAGCAGCTTACCCCCTCTAGCGGGACTCAATGAGCAGTTCTTC.

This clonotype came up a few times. The CDR3 sequence: CAISNRGLNTEAFF. The CDR3 DNA reads as TGTGCCATCAGTAATAGGGGATTGAACACTGAAGCTTTCTTT. The chain uses TRBV10-3 and TRBJ1-1; the D gene is possibly TRBD1 (5 bases). Germline loops: CDR1 ENHRY, CDR2 SYGVKD. V was pared by 5 bases and J by 0 bases, with 10 bases between. The CDR3 contains 14 residues.

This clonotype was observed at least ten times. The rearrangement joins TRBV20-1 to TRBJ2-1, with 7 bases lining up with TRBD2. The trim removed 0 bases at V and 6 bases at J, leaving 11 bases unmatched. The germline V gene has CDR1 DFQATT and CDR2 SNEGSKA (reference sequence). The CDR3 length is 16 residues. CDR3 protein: CSAREGMREWRNEQFF. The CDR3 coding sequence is TGCAGTGCTAGAGAAGGAATGCGGGAGTGGCGCAATGAGCAGTTCTTC.

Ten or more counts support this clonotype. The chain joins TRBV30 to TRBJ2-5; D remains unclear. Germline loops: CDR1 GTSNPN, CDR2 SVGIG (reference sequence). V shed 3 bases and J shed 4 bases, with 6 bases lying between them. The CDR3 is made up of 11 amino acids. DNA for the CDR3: TGTGCCTGGAGCGGTGCAGAGACCCAGTACTTC. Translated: CAWSGAETQYF.

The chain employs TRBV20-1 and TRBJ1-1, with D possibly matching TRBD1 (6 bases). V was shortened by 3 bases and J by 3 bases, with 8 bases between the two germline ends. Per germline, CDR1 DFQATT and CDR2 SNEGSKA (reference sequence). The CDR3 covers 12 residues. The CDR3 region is CSASRQDTEAFF. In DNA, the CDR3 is TGCAGTGCTAGCCGACAGGACACTGAAGCTTTCTTT.

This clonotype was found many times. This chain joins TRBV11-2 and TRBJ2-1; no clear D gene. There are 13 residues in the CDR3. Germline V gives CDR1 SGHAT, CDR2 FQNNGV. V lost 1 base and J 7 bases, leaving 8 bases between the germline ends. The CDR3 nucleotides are TGTGCCAGCAGCTTAGTATGGCGGAATGAGCAGTTCTTC. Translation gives CASSLVWRNEQFF.

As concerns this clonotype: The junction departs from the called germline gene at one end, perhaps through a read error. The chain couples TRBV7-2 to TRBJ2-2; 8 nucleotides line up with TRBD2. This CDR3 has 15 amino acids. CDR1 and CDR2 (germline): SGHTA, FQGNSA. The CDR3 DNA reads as TGTGCCAACAGCTTAACTAGCGGGAACACCGGGGAGCTGTTTTTT. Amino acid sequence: CANSLTSGNTGELFF.

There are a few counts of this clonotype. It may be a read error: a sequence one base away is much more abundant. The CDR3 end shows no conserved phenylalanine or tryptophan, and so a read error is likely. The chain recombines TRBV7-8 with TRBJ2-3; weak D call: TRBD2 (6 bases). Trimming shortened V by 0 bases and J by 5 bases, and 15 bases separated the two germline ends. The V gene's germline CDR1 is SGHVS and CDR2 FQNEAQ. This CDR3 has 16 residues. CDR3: CASSLARREVRDTQYS. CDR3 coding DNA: TGTGCCAGCAGCTTAGCGCGGAGGGAAGTCAGAGATACGCAGTATTCT.

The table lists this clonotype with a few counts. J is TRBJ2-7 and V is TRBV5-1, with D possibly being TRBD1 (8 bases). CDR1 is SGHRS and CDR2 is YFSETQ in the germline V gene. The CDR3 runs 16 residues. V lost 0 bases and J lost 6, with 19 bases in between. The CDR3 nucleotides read TGCGCCAGCAGCTTGGCCTCTCTGGACAGGGAGGGCGAGCAGTACTTC. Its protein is CASSLASLDREGEQYF. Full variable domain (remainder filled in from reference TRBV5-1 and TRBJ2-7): KAGVTQTPRYLIKTRGQQVTLSCSPISGHRSVSWYQQTPGQGLQFLFEYFSETQRNKGNFPGRFSGRQFSNSRSEMNVSTLELGDSALYLCASSLASLDREGEQYFGPGTRLTVT.

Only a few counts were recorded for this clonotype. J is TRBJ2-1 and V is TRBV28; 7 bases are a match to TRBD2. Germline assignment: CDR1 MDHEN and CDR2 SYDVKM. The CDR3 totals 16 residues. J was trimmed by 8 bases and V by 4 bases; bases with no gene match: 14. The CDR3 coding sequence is TGTGCCAGCAGTTCTAGCGGAGACATTAACGTCGATGAGCAGTTCTTC. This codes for CASSSSGDINVDEQFF.

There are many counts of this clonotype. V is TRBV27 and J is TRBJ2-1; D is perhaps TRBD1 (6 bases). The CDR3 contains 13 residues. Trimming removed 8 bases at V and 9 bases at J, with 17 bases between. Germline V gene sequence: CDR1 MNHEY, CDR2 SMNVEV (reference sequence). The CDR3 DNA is TGTGCCAGCGCGCTCGGGCAGGGGAGTGAGCAGTTCTTC. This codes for CASALGQGSEQFF.

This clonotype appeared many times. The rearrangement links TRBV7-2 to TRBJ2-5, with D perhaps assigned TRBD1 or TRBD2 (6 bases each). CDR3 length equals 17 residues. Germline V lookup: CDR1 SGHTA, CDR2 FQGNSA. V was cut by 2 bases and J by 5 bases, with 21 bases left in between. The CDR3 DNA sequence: TGTGCCAGCAGCTTATTCGGGCATTGGGGGGCAGGGGAGACCCAGTACTTC. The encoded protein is CASSLFGHWGAGETQYF.

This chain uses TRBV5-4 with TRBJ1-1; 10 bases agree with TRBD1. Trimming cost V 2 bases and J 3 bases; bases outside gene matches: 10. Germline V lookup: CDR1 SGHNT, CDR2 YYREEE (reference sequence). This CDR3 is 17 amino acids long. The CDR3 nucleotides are TGTGCCAGCAGCTTCTTTGGGACAGGGGACGGGCACACTGAAGCTTTCTTT. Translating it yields CASSFFGTGDGHTEAFF. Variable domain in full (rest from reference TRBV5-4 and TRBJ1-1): ETGVTQSPTHLIKTRGQQVTLRCSSQSGHNTVSWYQQALGQGPQFIFQYYREEENGRGNFPPRFSGLQFPNYSSELNVNALELDDSALYLCASSFFGTGDGHTEAFFGQGTRLTVV.